Described below is a single TCR beta chain sequence and its context. Its antigen is currently unknown. The data stem from a study of vaccination effects on CD4 cells after COVID-19. General study results and limits: No early post-infection timepoints were available in the study, which also included few convalescent patients.

Trimming cost V 2 bases and J 7 bases; bases outside gene matches: 11. Per the germline V gene, CDR1 is LGHDT and CDR2 is YNNKEL (reference sequence). The CDR3 has 16 amino acids. Profiled with immunoSEQ multiplex PCR; TCRdb holds only in-frame clones, not every one. There are some 22,000 clones in the sample; 73% occur only once, and 5% lies in the top ten. Antigen-specific CD4+ T cells were first expanded with viral peptide pools by the ViraFEST assay and only then sequenced. Upon completion of 10 days in culture, CD4+ T cells were isolated. Among the vaccine recipients, none had a prior SARS-CoV-2 infection, and nucleocapsid antibodies were negative. A density of approximately 2.2 million PBMC per well was used; these cells were cultured with approximately 10 IU/ml IL-2 and roughly 10 ug/ml peptides. Half-medium changes using IL-2 medium occurred on days 3 and 7.

This material consisted of CD4+ T cells from PBMCs cultured with SARS-CoV-2 spike peptides, taken before COVID-19 vaccination. This sequence originates from a human donor who received a COVID-19 vaccine. This chain links TRBV3-1 (or the pseudogene TRBV3-2) with TRBJ2-7; 10 nucleotides match TRBD2. For the CDR3, the DNA is TGTGCCAGCAGCCAATTAGGAGCGGGAGGGCCGTGGGAGCAGTACTTC. It yields the protein CASSQLGAGGPWEQYF.